Listed below are T cell receptor beta chains from one sample, sequenced in a study of molecular identifiers for immune sequencing clone quantification. MiXCR, applied by TCRdb to the PCR reads, yields one record per CDR3 protein. The sample consists of around 320,000 distinct CDR3 sequences, 24% of them appearing once. The sequenced material came from naive CD8+ T cells from blood, with Jurkat cell RNA spiked in. These receptors all come from a human donor in good health. Some libraries in this study had Jurkat cell RNA spiked in. Each CDR3 is given with its conserved first and last residue. The D gene is left open where the match is weak. Not all rows give a size; the values are once, few, many and, for expanded clones, a class.

clone_size,j_call,d_call,v_call,cdr3_aa,cdr3_nt
-,TRBJ1-1,-,TRBV11-2,CASRPGDTEAFF,TGTGCCAGCAGGCCGGGGGACACTGAAGCTTTCTTT
many,TRBJ2-3,-,TRBV29-1,CSVALADTQYF,TGCAGCGTCGCGTTGGCAGATACGCAGTATTTT
-,TRBJ2-1,-,TRBV7-8,CASSQRDSYNEQFF,TGTGCCAGCAGCCAAAGGGACTCCTACAATGAGCAGTTCTTC
few,TRBJ2-7,TRBD2,TRBV19,CASSIGGKEQYF,TGTGCCAGTAGTATCGGGGGGAAAGAGCAGTACTTC
few,TRBJ1-2,TRBD1,TRBV27,CASSLARRTGGENGYTF,TGTGCCAGCAGTTTAGCCAGGAGGACAGGGGGAGAAAATGGCTACACCTTC
-,TRBJ2-7,-,TRBV20-1,CSARDPTSTYEQYF,TGCAGTGCTAGAGATCCGACTTCCACCTACGAGCAGTACTTC
-,TRBJ2-1,-,TRBV20-1,CSASPRSGVSYNEQFF,TGCAGTGCTAGCCCACGGTCCGGGGTCTCCTACAATGAGCAGTTCTTC
-,TRBJ2-1,-,TRBV7-9,CASSPGMGVAGEQFF,TGTGCCAGCAGCCCCGGGATGGGGGTCGCGGGAGAGCAGTTCTTC
-,TRBJ1-1,-,TRBV29-1,CSVEAGPTAAFF,TGCAGCGTTGAGGCAGGGCCCACTGCAGCTTTCTTT
few,TRBJ1-5,-,TRBV27,CASSLSGDGGNQPQHF,TGTGCCAGCAGTTTATCCGGGGACGGCGGCAATCAGCCCCAGCATTTT
many,TRBJ2-5,-,TRBV7-6,CASSLVQGPQETQYF,TGTGCCAGCAGCTTAGTACAGGGCCCCCAAGAGACCCAGTACTTC
many,TRBJ2-7,TRBD1,TRBV2,CASSEGQGAGEQYF,TGTGCCAGCAGTGAAGGGCAGGGGGCTGGTGAGCAGTACTTC
-,TRBJ2-7,TRBD1,TRBV3-1,CASSPGTGFDYEQYF,TGTGCCAGCAGCCCGGGGACAGGATTCGACTACGAGCAGTACTTC
-,TRBJ2-1,TRBD1,TRBV28,CASSFGTGSYSEQFF,TGTGCCAGCAGTTTCGGGACAGGGTCCTACAGTGAGCAGTTCTTC
-,TRBJ2-3,TRBD2,TRBV7-9,CASSHHRGLADTDTQYF,TGTGCCAGCAGCCACCACCGGGGACTAGCCGATACAGATACGCAGTATTTT
few,TRBJ2-7,-,TRBV2,CASSEGIYEQYF,TGTGCCAGCAGTGAGGGCATTTACGAGCAGTACTTC
many,TRBJ2-5,-,TRBV28,CASSERLYQETQYF,TGTGCCAGCAGCGAGCGCCTGTACCAAGAGACCCAGTACTTC
-,TRBJ2-3,-,TRBV3-1,CASSQVREDTQYF,TGTGCCAGCAGCCAAGTAAGGGAAGATACGCAGTATTTT
many,TRBJ2-3,-,TRBV20-1,CSARDVGHTTDTQYF,TGCAGTGCTAGAGATGTGGGTCATACCACAGATACGCAGTATTTT
-,TRBJ1-2,TRBD1,TRBV4-3,CASSQGQGALLGGYTF,TGCGCCAGCAGCCAAGGACAGGGGGCGTTACTAGGCGGCTACACCTTC
-,TRBJ2-7,-,TRBV29-1,CRADQLYEQYF,TGCCGCGCTGATCAGTTGTACGAGCAGTACTTC
few,TRBJ2-1,-,TRBV7-6,CASSPQNTEQFF,TGTGCCAGCAGCCCACAAAACACCGAGCAGTTCTTC
few,TRBJ2-6,-,TRBV4-1,CASSQVNPGANVLTF,TGCGCCAGCAGCCAAGTTAACCCTGGGGCCAACGTCCTGACTTTC
-,TRBJ2-2,-,TRBV7-9,CASTRDGMNTGELFF,TGTGCCAGCACCCGGGACGGTATGAACACCGGGGAGCTGTTTTTT
many,TRBJ2-7,-,TRBV29-1,CSVEVQGYTYEQYF,TGCAGCGTTGAGGTACAGGGATATACCTACGAGCAGTACTTC
-,TRBJ2-5,-,TRBV24-1,CATSDRAFSQETQYF,TGTGCCACCAGTGATCGCGCTTTTAGCCAAGAGACCCAGTACTTC
-,TRBJ1-4,-,TRBV4-3,CASSQEEPSSTLNEKLFF,TGCGCCAGCAGCCAAGAAGAGCCCTCCTCGACCCTTAACGAAAAACTGTTTTTT
few,TRBJ2-3,TRBD2,TRBV19,CASSAGADTQYF,TGTGCCAGTAGTGCGGGGGCAGATACGCAGTATTTT